The T cell receptor beta chain described here comes from a study of cytomegalovirus exposure and HLA in healthy donors. The length of the CDR3 is 15 residues. From germline, CDR1 is MNHNS and CDR2 SASEGT. V lost 5 bases to trimming and J lost 5 bases, with 18 bases between them. The PCR used 60 Vbeta and 13 Jbeta primers. Here immunoSEQ multiplex PCR was the method, and the copy in TCRdb shows in-frame clones only, minus some. The sample carries some 200,000 clones, approximately 82% recorded once. With regard to this clone: Its antigen is still unknown.

Study results and caveats: It was reportedly the case that the classifier diagnosed cytomegalovirus status with high specificity and sensitivity. Within the data, a cluster of highly shared sequence variants was likely a sequencing artifact. Later analysis showed most CMV-associated TCR beta chains appearing HLA-restricted.

Sequencing input: PBMCs. This rearrangement joins TRBV6-1 to TRBJ2-5; D ambiguous. The TCR was taken from a man aged 18 to 30 in good health and CMV-seronegative. CDR3 in DNA: TGTGCCAGCAGTCCGGCGGCTCTGGGTGGCGAGACCCAGTACTTC. It encodes CASSPAALGGETQYF.